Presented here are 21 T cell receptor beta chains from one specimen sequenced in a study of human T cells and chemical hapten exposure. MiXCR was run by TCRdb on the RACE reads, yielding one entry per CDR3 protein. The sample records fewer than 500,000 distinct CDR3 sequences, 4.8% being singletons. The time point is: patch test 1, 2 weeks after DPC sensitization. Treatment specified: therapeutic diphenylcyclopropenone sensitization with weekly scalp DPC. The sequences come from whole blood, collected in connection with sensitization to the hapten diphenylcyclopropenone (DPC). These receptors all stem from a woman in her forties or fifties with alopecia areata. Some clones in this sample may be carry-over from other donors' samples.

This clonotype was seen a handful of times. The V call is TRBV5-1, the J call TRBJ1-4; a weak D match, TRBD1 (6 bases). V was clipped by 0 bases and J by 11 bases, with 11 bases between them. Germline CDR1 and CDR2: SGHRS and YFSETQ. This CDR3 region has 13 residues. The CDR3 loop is CASSLDQGRKLFF. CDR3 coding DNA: TGCGCCAGCAGCTTGGATCAGGGGAGGAAACTGTTTTTT.

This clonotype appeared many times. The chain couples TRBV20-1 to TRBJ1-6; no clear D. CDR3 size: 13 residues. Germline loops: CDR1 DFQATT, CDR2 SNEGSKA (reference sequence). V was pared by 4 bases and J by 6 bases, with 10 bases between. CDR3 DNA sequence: TGCAGTGCTATCCCGACCCTTAATTCACCCCTCCACTTT. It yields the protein CSAIPTLNSPLHF.

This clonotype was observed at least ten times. The CDR3 region has the DNA TGTGCCAGCACCCTAGCGGGAGGGCCGGGAAATGAGCAGTTCTTC. This sequence encodes CASTLAGGPGNEQFF. The chain carries TRBV12-3 or TRBV12-4 and TRBJ2-1, with 12 bases aligning to TRBD2. J was trimmed by 7 bases and V by 7 bases; bases with no gene match: 8. The CDR3 has 15 amino acids.

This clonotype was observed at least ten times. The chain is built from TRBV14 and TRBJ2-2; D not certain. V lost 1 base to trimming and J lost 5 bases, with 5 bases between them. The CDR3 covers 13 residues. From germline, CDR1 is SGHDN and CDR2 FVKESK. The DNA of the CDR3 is TGTGCCAGCAGCCAAGCCCAGACCGGGGAGCTGTTTTTT. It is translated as CASSQAQTGELFF.

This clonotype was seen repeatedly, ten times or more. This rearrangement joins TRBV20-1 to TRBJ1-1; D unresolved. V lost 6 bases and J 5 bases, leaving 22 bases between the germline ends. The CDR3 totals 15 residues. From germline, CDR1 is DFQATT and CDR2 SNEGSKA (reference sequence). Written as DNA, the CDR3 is TGCAGTGCCGCGTCGCCAGCCCAAAGGGTAACTGAAGCTTTCTTT. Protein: CSAASPAQRVTEAFF.

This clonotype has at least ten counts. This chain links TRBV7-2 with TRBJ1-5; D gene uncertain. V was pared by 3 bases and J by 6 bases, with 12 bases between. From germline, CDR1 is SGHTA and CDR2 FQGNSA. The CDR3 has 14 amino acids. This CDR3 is CASSFSDGPQPQHF. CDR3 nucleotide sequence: TGTGCCAGCAGCTTTAGTGACGGTCCTCAGCCCCAGCATTTT. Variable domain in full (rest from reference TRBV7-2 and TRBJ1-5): GAGVSQSPSNKVTEKGKDVELRCDPISGHTALYWYRQSLGQGLEFLIYFQGNSAPDKSGLPSDRFSAERTGGSVSTLTIQRTQQEDSAVYLCASSFSDGPQPQHFGDGTRLSIL.

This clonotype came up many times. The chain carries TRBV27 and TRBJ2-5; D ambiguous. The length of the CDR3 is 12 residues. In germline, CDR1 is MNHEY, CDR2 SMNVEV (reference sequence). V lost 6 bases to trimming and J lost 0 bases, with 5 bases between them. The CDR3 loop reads CASSPNQETQYF. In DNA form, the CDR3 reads TGTGCCAGCAGCCCGAACCAAGAGACCCAGTACTTC.

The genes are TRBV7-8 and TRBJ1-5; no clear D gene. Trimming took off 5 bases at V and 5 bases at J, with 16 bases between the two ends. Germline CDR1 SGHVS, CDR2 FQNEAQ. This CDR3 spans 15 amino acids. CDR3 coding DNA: TGTGCCAGCAGCCCAGCTCGGAAGGGAGATCAGCCCCAGCATTTT. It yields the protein CASSPARKGDQPQHF.

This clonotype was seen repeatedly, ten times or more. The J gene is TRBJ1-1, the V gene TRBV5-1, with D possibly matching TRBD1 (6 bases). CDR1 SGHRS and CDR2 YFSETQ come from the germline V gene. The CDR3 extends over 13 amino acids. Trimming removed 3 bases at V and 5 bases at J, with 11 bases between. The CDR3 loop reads CASSWERGTEAFF. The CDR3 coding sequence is TGCGCCAGCAGCTGGGAAAGGGGGACTGAAGCTTTCTTT.

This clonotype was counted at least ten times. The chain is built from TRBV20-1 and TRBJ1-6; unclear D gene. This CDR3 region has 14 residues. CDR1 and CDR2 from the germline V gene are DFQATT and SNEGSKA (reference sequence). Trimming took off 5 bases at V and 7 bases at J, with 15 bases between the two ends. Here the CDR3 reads CSARKEGGNSPLHF. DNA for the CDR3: TGCAGTGCTCGGAAGGAGGGCGGAAATTCACCCCTCCACTTT.

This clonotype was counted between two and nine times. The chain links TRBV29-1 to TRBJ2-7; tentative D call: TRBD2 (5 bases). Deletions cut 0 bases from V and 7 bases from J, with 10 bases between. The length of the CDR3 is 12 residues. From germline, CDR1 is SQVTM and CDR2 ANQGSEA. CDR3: CSVEEGRLEQYF. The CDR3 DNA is TGCAGCGTTGAAGAAGGACGACTAGAGCAGTACTTC.

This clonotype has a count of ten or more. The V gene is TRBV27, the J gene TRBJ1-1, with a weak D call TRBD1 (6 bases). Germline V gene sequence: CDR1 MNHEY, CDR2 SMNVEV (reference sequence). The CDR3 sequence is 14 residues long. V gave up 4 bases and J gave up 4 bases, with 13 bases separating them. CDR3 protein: CASSSDLTGTEAFF. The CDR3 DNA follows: TGTGCCAGCAGTTCGGACTTGACAGGCACTGAAGCTTTCTTT.

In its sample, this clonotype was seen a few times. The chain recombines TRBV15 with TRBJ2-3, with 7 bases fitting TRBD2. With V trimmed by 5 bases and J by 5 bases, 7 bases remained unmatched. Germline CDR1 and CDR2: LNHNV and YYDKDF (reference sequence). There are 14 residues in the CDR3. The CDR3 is CATSPGEGQDTQYF. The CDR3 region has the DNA TGTGCCACCAGCCCGGGGGAGGGGCAAGATACGCAGTATTTT.

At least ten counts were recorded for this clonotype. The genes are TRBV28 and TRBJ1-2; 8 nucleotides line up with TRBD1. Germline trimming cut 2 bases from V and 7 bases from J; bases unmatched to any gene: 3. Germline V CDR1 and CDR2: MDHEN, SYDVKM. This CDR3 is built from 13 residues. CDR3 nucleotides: TGTGCCAGCAGTTTACAGGGGGCGCCTGGCTACACCTTC. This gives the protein CASSLQGAPGYTF.

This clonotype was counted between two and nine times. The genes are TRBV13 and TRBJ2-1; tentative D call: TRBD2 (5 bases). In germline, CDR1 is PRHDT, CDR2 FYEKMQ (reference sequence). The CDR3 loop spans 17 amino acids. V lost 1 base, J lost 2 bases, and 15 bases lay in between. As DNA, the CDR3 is TGTGCCAGCAGCTTAGAGAGGGAACGGGTTACCTACAATGAGCAGTTCTTC. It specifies CASSLERERVTYNEQFF.

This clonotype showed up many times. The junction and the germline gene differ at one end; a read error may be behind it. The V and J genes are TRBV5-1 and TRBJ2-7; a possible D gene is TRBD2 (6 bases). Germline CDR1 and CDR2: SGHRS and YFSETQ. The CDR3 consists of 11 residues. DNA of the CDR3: TGTGCCAGCAGCCGGGAGTACGAGCAGTACTTC. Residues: CASSREYEQYF.

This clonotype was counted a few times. CDR3 residues: CASSFLSGTGGYGYTF. In DNA form, the CDR3 reads TGTGCCAGCAGTTTCCTCTCCGGGACAGGGGGCTATGGCTACACCTTC. V gene TRBV6-6 combines with J gene TRBJ1-2; TRBD1 matches at 11 bases. Germline CDR1 reads MNHNY; CDR2 reads SVGAGI (reference sequence). The V and J ends lost 4 bases and 4 bases, in that order; junction bases with no gene match: 8. This CDR3 region has 16 residues.

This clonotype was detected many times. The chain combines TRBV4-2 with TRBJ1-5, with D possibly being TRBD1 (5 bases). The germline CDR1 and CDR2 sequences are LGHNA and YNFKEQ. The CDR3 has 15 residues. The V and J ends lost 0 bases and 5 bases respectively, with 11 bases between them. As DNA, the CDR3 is TGTGCCAGCAGCCAAGATATGGGGGAAGATCAGCCCCAGCATTTT. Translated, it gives CASSQDMGEDQPQHF.

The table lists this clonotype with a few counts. The CDR3 DNA reads TGCAGTGCCCCGGAGCGGGACTCTGGGGTTAGGTATGGCTACACCTTC. Protein sequence: CSAPERDSGVRYGYTF. The chain joins TRBV20-1 to TRBJ1-2; maybe TRBD1 (5 bases). The CDR3 is made up of 16 amino acids. The V and J ends lost 6 bases and 5 bases respectively, with 25 bases between them. CDR1 is DFQATT and CDR2 is SNEGSKA in the germline V gene (reference sequence).

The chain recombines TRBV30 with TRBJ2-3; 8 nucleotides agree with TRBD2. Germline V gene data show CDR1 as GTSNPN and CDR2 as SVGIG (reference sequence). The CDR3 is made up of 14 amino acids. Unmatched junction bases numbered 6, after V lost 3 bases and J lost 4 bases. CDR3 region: CAWSPAGASDTQYF. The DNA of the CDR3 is TGTGCCTGGAGCCCAGCGGGAGCTTCAGATACGCAGTATTTT.

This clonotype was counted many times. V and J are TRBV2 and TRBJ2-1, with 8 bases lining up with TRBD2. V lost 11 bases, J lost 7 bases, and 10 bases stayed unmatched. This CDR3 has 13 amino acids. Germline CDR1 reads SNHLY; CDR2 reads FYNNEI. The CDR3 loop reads CAGAGLVRNEQFF. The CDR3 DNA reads TGTGCCGGGGCGGGACTAGTACGTAATGAGCAGTTCTTC.